The clone carrying this T cell receptor (beta chain) was found once. What it binds is unknown. Naive-designated CD8 cells lacked CD45RO, were positively enriched for CCR7, and omitted terminally differentiated effector memory CD45RA+ cells. Clones were sequenced by immunoSEQ multiplex PCR, and TCRdb holds only the in-frame ones, with some missing. The repertoire holds roughly 2,000,000 clones, about 94% seen once, with about 1.7% in the top ten. These data are taken from a study of shared clonotypes between healthy human individuals. CDR3 length: 15 residues. V lost 6 bases, J lost 3 bases, and 18 bases lay in between. The V gene's germline CDR1 is MNHEY and CDR2 SMNVEV (reference sequence). Notes on the study in general: Estimated clonotype richness was generally higher in naive than memory subsets.

The sequenced sample consisted of naive CD8+ T cells from PBMCs. This receptor was taken from a man aged 18 to 30 in good health. Some clones in this sample may be carry-over from other donors' samples. V gene TRBV27 combines with J gene TRBJ2-7, with D maybe TRBD2 (5 bases). In DNA, the CDR3 is TGTGCCAGCAGCCCCATGGACTCGGCTTTCTACGAGCAGTACTTC. Amino acid sequence: CASSPMDSAFYEQYF.